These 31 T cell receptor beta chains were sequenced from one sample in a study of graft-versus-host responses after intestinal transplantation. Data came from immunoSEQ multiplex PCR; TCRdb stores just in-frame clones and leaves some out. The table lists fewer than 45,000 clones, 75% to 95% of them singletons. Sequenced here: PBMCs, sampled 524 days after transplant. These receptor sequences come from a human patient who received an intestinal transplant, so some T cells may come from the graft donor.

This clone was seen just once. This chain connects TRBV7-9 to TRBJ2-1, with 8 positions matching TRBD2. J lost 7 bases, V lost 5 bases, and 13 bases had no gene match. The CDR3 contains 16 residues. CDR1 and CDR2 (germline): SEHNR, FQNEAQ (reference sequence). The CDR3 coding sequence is TGTGCCAGCAGCAAACGACTAGCGAGATGGGGTAATGAGCAGTTCTTC. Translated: CASSKRLARWGNEQFF.

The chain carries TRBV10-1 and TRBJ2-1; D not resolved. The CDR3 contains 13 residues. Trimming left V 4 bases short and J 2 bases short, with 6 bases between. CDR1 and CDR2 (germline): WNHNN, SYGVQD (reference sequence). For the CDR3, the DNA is TGCGCCAGCAGTGCCGGTGCCTACAATGAGCAGTTCTTC. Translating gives CASSAGAYNEQFF.

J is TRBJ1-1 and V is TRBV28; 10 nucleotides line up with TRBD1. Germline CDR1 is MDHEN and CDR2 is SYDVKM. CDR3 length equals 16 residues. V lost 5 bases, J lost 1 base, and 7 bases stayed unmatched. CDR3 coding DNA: TGTGCCAGCAGTAGTTTAAGGACAGGGGGGAACACTGAAGCTTTCTTT. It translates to CASSSLRTGGNTEAFF. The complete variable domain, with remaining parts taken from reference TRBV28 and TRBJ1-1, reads DVKVTQSSRYLVKRTGEKVFLECVQDMDHENMFWYRQDPGLGLRLIYFSYDVKMKEKGDIPEGYSVSREKKERFSLILESASTNQTSMYLCASSSLRTGGNTEAFFGQGTRLTVV.

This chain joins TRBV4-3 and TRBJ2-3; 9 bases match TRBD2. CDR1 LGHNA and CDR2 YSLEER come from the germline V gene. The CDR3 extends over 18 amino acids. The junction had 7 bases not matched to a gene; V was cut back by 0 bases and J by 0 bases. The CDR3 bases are TGCGCCAGCAGCCAAGAACTCGCTAGCGGGGCTAGCACAGATACGCAGTATTTT. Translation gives CASSQELASGASTDTQYF.

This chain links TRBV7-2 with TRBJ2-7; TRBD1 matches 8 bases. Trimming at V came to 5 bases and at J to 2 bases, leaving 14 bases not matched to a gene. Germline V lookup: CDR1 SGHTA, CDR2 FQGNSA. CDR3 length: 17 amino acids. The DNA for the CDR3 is TGTGCCAGCAGCCCCCTGAGTGGACAGGGCTCAACCTACGAGCAGTACTTC. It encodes CASSPLSGQGSTYEQYF.

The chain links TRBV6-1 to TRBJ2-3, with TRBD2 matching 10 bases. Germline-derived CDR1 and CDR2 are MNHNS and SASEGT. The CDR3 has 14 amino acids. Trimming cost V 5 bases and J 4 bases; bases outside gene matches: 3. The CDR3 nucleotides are TGTGCCAGCAGTCCGGGACTAGCGTCAGATACGCAGTATTTT. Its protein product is CASSPGLASDTQYF.

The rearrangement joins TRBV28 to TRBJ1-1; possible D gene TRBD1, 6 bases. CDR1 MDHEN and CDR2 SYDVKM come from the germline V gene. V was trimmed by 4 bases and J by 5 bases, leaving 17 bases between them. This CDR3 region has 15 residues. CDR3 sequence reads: CASSSWSTGTTEAFF. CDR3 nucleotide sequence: TGTGCCAGCAGTTCGTGGTCCACAGGGACGACTGAAGCTTTCTTT.

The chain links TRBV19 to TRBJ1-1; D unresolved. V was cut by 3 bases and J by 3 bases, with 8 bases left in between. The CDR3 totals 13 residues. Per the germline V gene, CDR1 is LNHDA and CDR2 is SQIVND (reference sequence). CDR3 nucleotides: TGTGCCAGTAGTATCTCCCCAGACACTGAAGCTTTCTTT. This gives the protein CASSISPDTEAFF.

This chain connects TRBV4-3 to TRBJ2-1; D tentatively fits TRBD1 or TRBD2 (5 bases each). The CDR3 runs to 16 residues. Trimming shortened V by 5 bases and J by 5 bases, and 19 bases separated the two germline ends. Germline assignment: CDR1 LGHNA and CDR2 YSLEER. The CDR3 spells CASSLRGEGLHNEQFF. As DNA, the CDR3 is TGCGCCAGCAGCTTGAGAGGAGAGGGGTTGCACAATGAGCAGTTCTTC.

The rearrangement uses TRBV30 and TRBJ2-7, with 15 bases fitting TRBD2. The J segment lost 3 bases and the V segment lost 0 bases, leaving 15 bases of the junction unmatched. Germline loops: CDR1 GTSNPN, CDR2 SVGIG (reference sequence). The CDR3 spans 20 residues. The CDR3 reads CAWSVHRTSGRVLNYYEQYF. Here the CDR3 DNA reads TGTGCCTGGAGTGTACATCGGACTAGCGGGAGGGTCCTTAACTACTACGAGCAGTACTTC.

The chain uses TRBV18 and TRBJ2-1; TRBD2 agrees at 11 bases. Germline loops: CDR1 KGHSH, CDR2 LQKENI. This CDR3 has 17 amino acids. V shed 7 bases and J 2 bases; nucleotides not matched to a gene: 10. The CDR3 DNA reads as TGTGCCAGCTTAGGACTAGCGGGTAGTAACACCTACAATGAGCAGTTCTTC. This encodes CASLGLAGSNTYNEQFF.

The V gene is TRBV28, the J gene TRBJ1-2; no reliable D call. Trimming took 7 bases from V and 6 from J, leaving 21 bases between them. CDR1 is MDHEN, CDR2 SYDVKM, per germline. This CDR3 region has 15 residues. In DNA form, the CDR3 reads TGTGCCAGCACCTTTCGCGGGAGGTGGGAAGATGGCTACACCTTC. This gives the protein CASTFRGRWEDGYTF.

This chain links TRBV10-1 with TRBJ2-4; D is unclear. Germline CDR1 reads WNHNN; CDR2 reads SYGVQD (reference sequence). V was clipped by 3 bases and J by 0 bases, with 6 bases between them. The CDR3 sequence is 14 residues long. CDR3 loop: CASSEWRAKNIQYF. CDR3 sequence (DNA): TGCGCCAGCAGTGAATGGCGAGCCAAAAACATTCAGTACTTC.

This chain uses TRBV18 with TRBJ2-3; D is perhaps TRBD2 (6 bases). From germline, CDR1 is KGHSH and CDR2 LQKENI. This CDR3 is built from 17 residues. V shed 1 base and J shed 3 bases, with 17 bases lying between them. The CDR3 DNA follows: TGTGCCAGCTCACCACGGGACGTAGCGGAGGGTACAGATACGCAGTATTTT. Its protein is CASSPRDVAEGTDTQYF.

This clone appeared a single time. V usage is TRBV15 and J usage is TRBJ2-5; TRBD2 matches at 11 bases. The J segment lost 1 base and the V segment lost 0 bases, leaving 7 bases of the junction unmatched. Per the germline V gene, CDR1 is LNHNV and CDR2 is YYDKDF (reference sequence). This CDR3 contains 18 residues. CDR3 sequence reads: CATSRDYPGLAVQETQYF. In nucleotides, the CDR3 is TGTGCCACCAGCAGAGATTACCCGGGACTAGCGGTCCAAGAGACCCAGTACTTC.

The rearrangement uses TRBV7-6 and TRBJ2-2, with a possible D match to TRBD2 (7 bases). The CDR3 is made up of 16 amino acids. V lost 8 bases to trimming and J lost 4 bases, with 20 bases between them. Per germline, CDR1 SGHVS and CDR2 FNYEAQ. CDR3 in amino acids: CASGQWGGATTGELFF. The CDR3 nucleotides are TGTGCCAGCGGTCAGTGGGGGGGGGCGACCACCGGGGAGCTGTTTTTT.

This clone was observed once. CDR3 bases: TGTGCCAGCAGCTTAACGGGGCTAGCGGGAGCGAACGGGGAGCTGTTTTTT. Protein: CASSLTGLAGANGELFF. The V call is TRBV7-3, the J call TRBJ2-2; TRBD2 agrees at 10 bases. With V trimmed by 0 bases and J by 7 bases, 8 bases remained unmatched. The CDR3 extends over 17 amino acids. From germline, CDR1 is SGHTA and CDR2 FQGTGA.

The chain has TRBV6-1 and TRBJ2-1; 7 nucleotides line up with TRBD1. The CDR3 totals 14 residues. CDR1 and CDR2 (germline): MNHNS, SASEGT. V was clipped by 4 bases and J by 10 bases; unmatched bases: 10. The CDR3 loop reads CASSARTGVGEQFF. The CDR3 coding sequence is TGTGCCAGCAGTGCGAGAACAGGGGTAGGCGAGCAGTTCTTC.

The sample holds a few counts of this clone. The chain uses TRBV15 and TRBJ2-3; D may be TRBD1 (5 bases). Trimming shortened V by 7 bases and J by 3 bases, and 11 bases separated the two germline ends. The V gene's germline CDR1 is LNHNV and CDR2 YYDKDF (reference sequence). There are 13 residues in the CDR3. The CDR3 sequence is CATNPDKTDTQYF. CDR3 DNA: TGTGCCACCAACCCGGACAAAACAGATACGCAGTATTTT.

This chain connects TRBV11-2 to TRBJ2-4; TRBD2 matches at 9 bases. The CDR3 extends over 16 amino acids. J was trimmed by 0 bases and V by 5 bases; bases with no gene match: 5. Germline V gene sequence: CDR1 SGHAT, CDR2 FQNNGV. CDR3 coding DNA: TGTGCCAGCAGCGCGGGACTAGCTCTAGCCAAAAACATTCAGTACTTC. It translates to CASSAGLALAKNIQYF.

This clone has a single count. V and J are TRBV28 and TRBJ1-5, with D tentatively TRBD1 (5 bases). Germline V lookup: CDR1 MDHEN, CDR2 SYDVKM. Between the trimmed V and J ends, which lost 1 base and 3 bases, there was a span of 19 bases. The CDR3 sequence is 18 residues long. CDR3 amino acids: CASSLFWGGEGPNQPQHF. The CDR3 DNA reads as TGTGCCAGCAGTTTATTTTGGGGGGGTGAAGGGCCCAATCAGCCCCAGCATTTT.

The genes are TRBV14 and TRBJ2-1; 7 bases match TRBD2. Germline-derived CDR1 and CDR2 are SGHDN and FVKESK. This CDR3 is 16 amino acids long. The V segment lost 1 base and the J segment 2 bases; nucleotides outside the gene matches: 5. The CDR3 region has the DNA TGTGCCAGCAGCCAAGTAAGCGGGATACCCTACAATGAGCAGTTCTTC. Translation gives CASSQVSGIPYNEQFF.

CDR3 in amino acids: CASSFAGLAGGETQYF. DNA for the CDR3: TGTGCCAGCAGCTTCGCCGGACTAGCGGGAGGAGAGACCCAGTACTTC. This chain uses TRBV7-9 with TRBJ2-5, with 14 bases lining up with TRBD2. The CDR3 is made up of 16 amino acids. Germline assignment: CDR1 SEHNR and CDR2 FQNEAQ (reference sequence). Germline trimming cut 3 bases from V and 4 bases from J; bases unmatched to any gene: 4.

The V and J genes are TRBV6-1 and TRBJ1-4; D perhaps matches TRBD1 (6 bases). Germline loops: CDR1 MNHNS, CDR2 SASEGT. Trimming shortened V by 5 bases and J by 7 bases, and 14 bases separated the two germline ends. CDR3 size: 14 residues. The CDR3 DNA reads TGTGCCAGCAGTACAAGACAGGTGGCTGAAAAACTGTTTTTT. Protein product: CASSTRQVAEKLFF.

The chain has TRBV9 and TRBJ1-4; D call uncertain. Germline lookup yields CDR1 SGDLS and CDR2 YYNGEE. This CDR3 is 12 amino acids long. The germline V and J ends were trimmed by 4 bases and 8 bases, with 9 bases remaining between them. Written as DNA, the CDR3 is TGTGCCAGCAGCTTTCAAGGGGAAAAACTGTTTTTT. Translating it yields CASSFQGEKLFF.

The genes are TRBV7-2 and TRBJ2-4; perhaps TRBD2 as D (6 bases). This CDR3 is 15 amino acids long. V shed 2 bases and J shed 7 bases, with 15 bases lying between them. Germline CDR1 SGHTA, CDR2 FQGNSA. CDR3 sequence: CASSLWSGVGNIQYF. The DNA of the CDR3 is TGTGCCAGCAGCTTATGGTCGGGAGTCGGGAACATTCAGTACTTC.

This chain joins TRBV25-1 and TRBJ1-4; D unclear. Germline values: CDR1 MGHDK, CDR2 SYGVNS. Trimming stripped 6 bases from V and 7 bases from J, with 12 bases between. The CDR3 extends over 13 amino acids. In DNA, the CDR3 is TGTGCCAGCAGCGGAGGCTGGGGTGAAAAACTGTTTTTT. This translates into CASSGGWGEKLFF.

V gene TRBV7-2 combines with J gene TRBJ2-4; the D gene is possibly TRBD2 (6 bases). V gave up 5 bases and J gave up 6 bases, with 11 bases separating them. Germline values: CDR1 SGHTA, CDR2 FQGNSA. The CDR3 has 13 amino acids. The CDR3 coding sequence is TGTGCCAGCAGCGGGGGGTGGACAAACATTCAGTACTTC. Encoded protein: CASSGGWTNIQYF.

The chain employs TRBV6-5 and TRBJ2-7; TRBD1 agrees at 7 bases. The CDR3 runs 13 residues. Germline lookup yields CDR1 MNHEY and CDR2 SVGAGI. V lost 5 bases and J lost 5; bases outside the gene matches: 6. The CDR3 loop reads CASSRDSRNEQYF. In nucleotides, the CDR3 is TGTGCCAGCAGTCGGGACAGTCGTAACGAGCAGTACTTC.

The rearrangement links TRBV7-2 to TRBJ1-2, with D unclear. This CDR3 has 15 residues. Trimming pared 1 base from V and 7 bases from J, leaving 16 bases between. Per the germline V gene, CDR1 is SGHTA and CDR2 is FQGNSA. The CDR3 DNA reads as TGTGCCAGCAGCTTAGAAGTGGGGTACCCGTTTGGCTACACCTTC. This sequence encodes CASSLEVGYPFGYTF.

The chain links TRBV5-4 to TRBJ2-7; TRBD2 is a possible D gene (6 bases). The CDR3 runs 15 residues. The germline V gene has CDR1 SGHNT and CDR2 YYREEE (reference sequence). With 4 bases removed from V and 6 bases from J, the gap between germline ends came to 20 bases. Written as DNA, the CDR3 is TGTGCCAGCAGCCCCGAAGTCGGGAGTGAATCCGAGCAGTACTTC. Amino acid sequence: CASSPEVGSESEQYF.